One and the same sample provided the 30 T cell receptor beta chains below, sequenced in a study of blood T cell repertoires in COVID-19. Measured with immunoSEQ multiplex PCR; TCRdb has only the in-frame clones, and not every one. The sample records approximately 90,000 clones, about 85% being singletons. Sequenced input: peripheral blood. Receptor source: a human donor in a cohort sampled during active COVID-19.

The V and J genes are TRBV7-2 and TRBJ1-3; 7 bases are a match to TRBD1. Per the germline V gene, CDR1 is SGHTA and CDR2 is FQGNSA. The trim removed 5 bases at V and 4 bases at J, leaving 8 bases unmatched. CDR3 length: 15 residues. The CDR3 reads CASSPRGTFGNTIYF. As DNA, the CDR3 is TGTGCCAGCAGCCCCAGGGGGACCTTCGGAAACACCATATATTTT.

The J gene is TRBJ1-1, the V gene TRBV30, with D perhaps TRBD1 (5 bases). The CDR3 covers 15 residues. Germline-derived CDR1 and CDR2 are GTSNPN and SVGIG (reference sequence). V was trimmed by 5 bases and J by 3 bases, leaving 19 bases between them. The CDR3 DNA reads as TGTGCCTGGGCCGGAGGACGGGCGGGGGACACTGAAGCTTTCTTT. Its protein product is CAWAGGRAGDTEAFF.

This rearrangement joins TRBV5-6 to TRBJ1-1; TRBD1 is a possible D gene (6 bases). The CDR3 length is 14 residues. Trimming cost V 5 bases and J 0 bases, with 11 bases left between them. Per the germline V gene, CDR1 is SGHDT and CDR2 is YYEEEE. The CDR3, as DNA: TGTGCCAGCAGAATCGGACAGCTGAACACTGAAGCTTTCTTT. Its translation is CASRIGQLNTEAFF.

Details on this clone: Mismatch with germline at one junction end may stem from a read error. V gene TRBV5-1 combines with J gene TRBJ2-7; D perhaps matches TRBD1 (6 bases). The CDR3 has 13 amino acids. Germline lookup yields CDR1 SGHRS and CDR2 YFSETQ. CDR3 residues: CASSLETGYQQYF. Written as DNA, the CDR3 is TGCGCCAGCAGCTTGGAGACAGGCTACCAGCAGTACTTC. Based on the CDR3 plus reference TRBV5-1 and TRBJ2-7, the full variable domain is KAGVTQTPRYLIKTRGQQVTLSCSPISGHRSVSWYQQTPGQGLQFLFEYFSETQRNKGNFPGRFSGRQFSNSRSEMNVSTLELGDSALYLCASSLETGYQQYFGPGTRLTVT.

J is TRBJ2-7 and V is TRBV5-6; TRBD2 agrees at 10 bases. Trimming cost V 2 bases and J 6 bases; bases outside gene matches: 8. This CDR3 has 15 amino acids. The V gene's germline CDR1 is SGHDT and CDR2 YYEEEE. CDR3 amino acids: CASSLPAGGRGEQYF. The CDR3 DNA sequence: TGTGCCAGCAGCTTACCAGCGGGGGGGAGGGGCGAGCAGTACTTC.

The CDR3 DNA follows: TGTGCCAGCCGACAGGGGGCAGATGGCTACACCTTC. Protein: CASRQGADGYTF. V gene TRBV25-1 combines with J gene TRBJ1-2; TRBD1 matches at 10 bases. CDR3 length equals 12 residues. The germline CDR1 and CDR2 sequences are MGHDK and SYGVNS. V lost 8 bases and J lost 6; bases outside the gene matches: 3.

The chain recombines TRBV9 with TRBJ2-3; 9 bases agree with TRBD2. The ends lost 0 bases at V and 3 bases at J; junction bases unmatched: 11. This CDR3 has 18 residues. Germline CDR1 SGDLS, CDR2 YYNGEE. This CDR3 reads CASSVEGWGLAGTDTQYF. Written as DNA, the CDR3 is TGTGCCAGCAGCGTAGAAGGATGGGGGCTAGCGGGAACAGATACGCAGTATTTT.

The J gene is TRBJ2-2, the V gene TRBV4-2; tentative D call: TRBD2 (6 bases). The CDR3 consists of 16 residues. CDR1 and CDR2 from the germline V gene are LGHNA and YNFKEQ. V was trimmed by 2 bases and J by 6 bases, leaving 16 bases between them. Here the CDR3 reads CASSQKFWGEPGELFF. For the CDR3, the DNA is TGTGCCAGCAGCCAAAAATTTTGGGGGGAGCCCGGGGAGCTGTTTTTT.

V gene TRBV7-6 combines with J gene TRBJ1-2; 8 nucleotides agree with TRBD1. The germline gives CDR1 SGHVS, CDR2 FNYEAQ. V lost 10 bases to trimming and J lost 3 bases; unmatched junction nucleotides: 4. CDR3 size: 12 residues. CDR3 bases: TGTGCCACCCTGGACAGGGACTATGGCTACACCTTC. Its translation is CATLDRDYGYTF. Full variable domain (rest looked up from reference TRBV7-6 and TRBJ1-2): GAGVSQSPRYKVTKRGQDVALRCDPISGHVSLYWYRQALGQGPEFLTYFNYEAQQDKSGLPNDRFSAERPEGSISTLTIQRTEQRDSAMYRCATLDRDYGYTFGSGTRLTVV.

The V and J genes are TRBV19 and TRBJ2-3; no reliable D call. Germline V gene data show CDR1 as LNHDA and CDR2 as SQIVND (reference sequence). V lost 4 bases to trimming and J lost 1 base, with 9 bases between them. This CDR3 comprises 14 residues. The DNA of the CDR3 is TGTGCCAGTAGTAAAGTTCAGGGCACAGATACGCAGTATTTT. Translation: CASSKVQGTDTQYF.

This clone was detected only a few times. The chain is built from TRBV27 and TRBJ2-7; TRBD2 matches 10 bases. Germline V gene sequence: CDR1 MNHEY, CDR2 SMNVEV (reference sequence). J gave up 3 bases and V 5 bases, and 7 bases lay outside the gene matches. CDR3 length: 15 amino acids. CDR3 nucleotide sequence: TGTGCCAGCAGTGCTCTACTAGCGGGGCTCTACGAGCAGTACTTC. It is translated as CASSALLAGLYEQYF.

This clone was recorded only once. This chain connects TRBV6-6 to TRBJ1-6; 7 bases match TRBD1. Trimming cost V 5 bases and J 0 bases; bases outside gene matches: 22. Germline assignment: CDR1 MNHNY and CDR2 SVGAGI (reference sequence). This CDR3 region has 22 residues. DNA for the CDR3: TGTGCCAGCAGTCGCTGGTGGGACAGCTCATCCACTCCAGTCTCCTATAATTCACCCCTCCACTTT. It specifies CASSRWWDSSSTPVSYNSPLHF.

This chain joins TRBV10-3 and TRBJ2-3; TRBD2 matches at 7 bases. This CDR3 spans 19 amino acids. V lost 4 bases and J lost 0; bases outside the gene matches: 16. The V gene's germline CDR1 is ENHRY and CDR2 SYGVKD. The CDR3 here is CAISGSEGGPRVSTDTQYF. CDR3 nucleotide sequence: TGTGCCATCAGTGGTTCGGAGGGAGGGCCTAGAGTAAGCACAGATACGCAGTATTTT.

The rearrangement uses TRBV2 and TRBJ2-3; D not resolved. The germline CDR1 and CDR2 sequences are SNHLY and FYNNEI. This CDR3 region has 14 residues. Trimming pared 6 bases from V and 0 bases from J, leaving 10 bases between. The CDR3 DNA sequence: TGTGCCAGCAGACAGTTAACTAGCACAGATACGCAGTATTTT. Its translation: CASRQLTSTDTQYF. Using reference TRBV2 and TRBJ2-3 for the parts outside the CDR3, the full variable domain is EPEVTQTPSHQVTQMGQEVILRCVPISNHLYFYWYRQILGQKVEFLVSFYNNEISEKSEIFDDQFSVERPDGSNFTLKIRSTKLEDSAMYFCASRQLTSTDTQYFGPGTRLTVL.

A remark on this clone: Other DNA sequences within the sample encode an identical CDR3. This chain joins TRBV30 and TRBJ1-2; D might be TRBD1 (5 bases). This CDR3 has 12 residues. Germline loops: CDR1 GTSNPN, CDR2 SVGIG (reference sequence). The ends were cut back, 2 bases at V and 2 bases at J, with 6 bases in the middle. The CDR3 sequence: CAWSTGNYGYTF. Written as DNA, the CDR3 is TGTGCCTGGAGTACAGGAAACTATGGCTACACCTTC.

This chain connects TRBV24-1 to TRBJ2-7, with D possibly being TRBD2 (5 bases). V was trimmed by 7 bases and J by 0 bases, leaving 12 bases between them. Germline-derived CDR1 and CDR2 are KGHDR and SFDVKD. This CDR3 spans 14 amino acids. CDR3 protein: CATSGRRSSYEQYF. CDR3 DNA: TGTGCCACCAGCGGACGGAGGAGCTCCTACGAGCAGTACTTC.

CDR3 loop: CATSDFREGNEQFF. The CDR3 DNA reads as TGTGCCACCAGTGATTTCCGGGAAGGAAATGAGCAGTTCTTC. The J gene is TRBJ2-1, the V gene TRBV24-1, with a tentative D call TRBD2 (5 bases). The V end was cut by 1 base, the J end by 7 bases, with 10 bases between. Germline V CDR1 and CDR2: KGHDR, SFDVKD. This CDR3 has 14 residues.

The chain carries TRBV2 and TRBJ2-2, with D tentatively TRBD2 (6 bases). The V end was cut by 10 bases, the J end by 2 bases, with 17 bases between. The CDR3 loop spans 15 amino acids. Per the germline V gene, CDR1 is SNHLY and CDR2 is FYNNEI. The CDR3 loop is CATSEGGVNTGELFF. CDR3 bases: TGTGCCACCTCCGAGGGAGGAGTCAACACCGGGGAGCTGTTTTTT.

The chain joins TRBV6-6 to TRBJ1-2; TRBD1 is a possible D gene (6 bases). In germline, CDR1 is MNHNY, CDR2 SVGAGI (reference sequence). The CDR3 extends over 13 amino acids. Trimming took off 9 bases at V and 4 bases at J, with 15 bases between the two ends. CDR3 DNA sequence: TGTGCCAGTGGGTCGGGACAAGTCTATGGCTACACCTTC. Translation: CASGSGQVYGYTF.

A note on this clone: Other DNA variants within this sample encode the same CDR3. The chain employs TRBV9 and TRBJ2-2, with TRBD2 matching over 11 bases. CDR1 is SGDLS, CDR2 YYNGEE, per germline. V lost 1 base, J lost 3 bases, and 5 bases stayed unmatched. This CDR3 comprises 17 residues. CDR3 region: CASSVIAGGPDTGELFF. DNA for the CDR3: TGTGCCAGCAGCGTAATAGCGGGGGGGCCTGACACCGGGGAGCTGTTTTTT. Drawing the rest from reference TRBV9 and TRBJ2-2, the complete variable domain is DSGVTQTPKHLITATGQRVTLRCSPRSGDLSVYWYQQSLDQGLQFLIQYYNGEERAKGNILERFSAQQFPDLHSELNLSSLELGDSALYFCASSVIAGGPDTGELFFGEGSRLTVL.

The genes are TRBV30 and TRBJ2-7, with TRBD1 identical over 10 bases. The CDR3 has 12 amino acids. The V segment lost 4 bases and the J segment 6 bases; nucleotides outside the gene matches: 3. Germline lookup yields CDR1 GTSNPN and CDR2 SVGIG (reference sequence). The CDR3 loop is CAWTRTGGEQYF. CDR3 sequence (DNA): TGTGCCTGGACCAGGACAGGGGGCGAGCAGTACTTC.

This chain uses TRBV5-8 with TRBJ1-4, with a tentative D call TRBD1 (5 bases). The V end was cut by 4 bases, the J end by 3 bases, with 16 bases between. Germline V gene lookup returns CDR1 SGHTS and CDR2 YDEGEE. The CDR3 contains 16 residues. CDR3 sequence (DNA): TGTGCCAGCAGCCTAGGACAAGCCCGTCCTAATGAAAAACTGTTTTTT. As protein: CASSLGQARPNEKLFF.

The chain recombines TRBV2 with TRBJ1-1; no clear D. Germline-derived CDR1 and CDR2 are SNHLY and FYNNEI. This CDR3 comprises 15 residues. The germline V and J ends were trimmed by 4 bases and 3 bases, with 15 bases remaining between them. CDR3: CASSVRRSGDTEAFF. The CDR3 DNA reads as TGTGCCAGCAGTGTCCGCAGGTCTGGCGACACTGAAGCTTTCTTT.

The V and J genes are TRBV6-2 or TRBV6-3 and TRBJ2-7; the match to TRBD1 covers 8 bases. CDR1 and CDR2 from the germline V gene are MNHEY and SVGEGT. The CDR3 consists of 15 residues. V lost 5 bases to trimming and J lost 4 bases; unmatched junction nucleotides: 10. CDR3 in amino acids: CASSRVGGQGYEQYF. In DNA form, the CDR3 reads TGTGCCAGCAGTCGCGTCGGAGGACAGGGTTACGAGCAGTACTTC.

The V call is TRBV4-3, the J call TRBJ1-2; TRBD1 matches at 7 bases. V was pared by 1 base and J by 6 bases, with 8 bases of the junction left unmatched. Germline V gives CDR1 LGHNA, CDR2 YSLEER. The CDR3 loop spans 15 amino acids. Here the CDR3 reads CASSQVQGGYDGYTF. CDR3 sequence (DNA): TGCGCCAGCAGCCAAGTGCAGGGGGGATATGATGGCTACACCTTC.

This sequence joins TRBV19 and TRBJ2-7, with 9 bases matching TRBD2. The germline V gene encodes CDR1 LNHDA and CDR2 SQIVND (reference sequence). The CDR3 has 16 residues. V lost 7 bases, J lost 7 bases, and 17 bases stayed unmatched. The CDR3 nucleotides are TGTGCCAGTACCCCAGGGCGGGGGGGCCCTCCAGGGGAGCAGTACTTC. It yields the protein CASTPGRGGPPGEQYF.

The rearrangement uses TRBV11-3 and TRBJ2-1; 7 nucleotides align to TRBD1. V was clipped by 4 bases and J by 0 bases; unmatched bases: 6. There are 16 residues in the CDR3. CDR1 SGHNT and CDR2 YENEEA come from the germline V gene. For the CDR3, the DNA is TGTGCCAGCAGCTCGGGACAGCGAAGCTCCTACAATGAGCAGTTCTTC. This translates into CASSSGQRSSYNEQFF.

The V gene is TRBV5-1, the J gene TRBJ2-4, with 10 bases lining up with TRBD2. The CDR3 has 17 amino acids. The V segment lost 4 bases and the J segment 6 bases; nucleotides outside the gene matches: 13. In germline, CDR1 is SGHRS, CDR2 YFSETQ. CDR3 DNA sequence: TGCGCCAGCAGCCTAAAGACTAGCGGGCGGGATGGAAACATTCAGTACTTC. Protein sequence: CASSLKTSGRDGNIQYF.

This clone was picked up one time. The chain combines TRBV27 with TRBJ1-6; TRBD1 agrees at 8 bases. CDR1 MNHEY and CDR2 SMNVEV come from the germline V gene (reference sequence). The CDR3 covers 17 residues. The J segment lost 9 bases and the V segment lost 4 bases, leaving 14 bases of the junction unmatched. The CDR3 sequence: CASSSGQGRARLSPLHF. The DNA of the CDR3 is TGTGCCAGCAGTTCAGGACAGGGCAGGGCTCGGCTTTCACCCCTCCACTTT.

This chain links TRBV7-2 with TRBJ1-4; 8 nucleotides agree with TRBD1. Trimming took 4 bases from V and 5 from J; bases not matched to a gene: 6. The germline V gene has CDR1 SGHTA and CDR2 FQGNSA. The CDR3 contains 15 residues. CDR3 DNA: TGTGCCAGCAGCTCAGACAGGGGAGGGAATGAAAAACTGTTTTTT. The encoded protein is CASSSDRGGNEKLFF.